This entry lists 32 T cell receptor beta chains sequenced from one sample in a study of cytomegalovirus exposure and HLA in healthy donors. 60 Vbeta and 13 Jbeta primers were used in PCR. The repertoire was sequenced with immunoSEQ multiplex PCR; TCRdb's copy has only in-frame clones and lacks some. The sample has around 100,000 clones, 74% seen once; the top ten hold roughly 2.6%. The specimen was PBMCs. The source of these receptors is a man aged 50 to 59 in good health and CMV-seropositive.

This CDR3 is CASSLNGGPEQETQYF. The CDR3, as DNA: TGCGCCAGCAGCTTGAACGGGGGACCCGAACAAGAGACCCAGTACTTC. V is TRBV5-1 and J is TRBJ2-5, with a tentative D call TRBD2 (6 bases). Trimming cost V 1 base and J 2 bases, with 15 bases left between them. Germline CDR1 reads SGHRS; CDR2 reads YFSETQ. The CDR3 spans 16 residues.

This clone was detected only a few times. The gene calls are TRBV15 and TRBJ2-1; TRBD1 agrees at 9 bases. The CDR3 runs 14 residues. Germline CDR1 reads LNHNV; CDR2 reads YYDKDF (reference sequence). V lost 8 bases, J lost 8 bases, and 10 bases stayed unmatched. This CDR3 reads CATATGTGFYEQFF. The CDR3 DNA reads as TGTGCCACCGCGACCGGGACAGGGTTCTATGAGCAGTTCTTC.

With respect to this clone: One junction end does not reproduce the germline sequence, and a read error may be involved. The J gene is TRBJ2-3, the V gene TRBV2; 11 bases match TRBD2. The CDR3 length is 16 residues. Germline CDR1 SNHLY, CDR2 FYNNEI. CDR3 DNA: TGTGCCGGCAGCGGATCGACTAGCGGGATAGCAGATGCGCAGTATTTT. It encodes CAGSGSTSGIADAQYF.

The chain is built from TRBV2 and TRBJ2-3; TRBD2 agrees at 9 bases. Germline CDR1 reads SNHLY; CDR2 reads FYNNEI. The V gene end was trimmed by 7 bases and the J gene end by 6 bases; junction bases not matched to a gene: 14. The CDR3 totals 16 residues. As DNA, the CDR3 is TGTGCCAGCATCCAAGGGGTTAGCGGGGGTACCGATACGCAGTATTTT. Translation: CASIQGVSGGTDTQYF.

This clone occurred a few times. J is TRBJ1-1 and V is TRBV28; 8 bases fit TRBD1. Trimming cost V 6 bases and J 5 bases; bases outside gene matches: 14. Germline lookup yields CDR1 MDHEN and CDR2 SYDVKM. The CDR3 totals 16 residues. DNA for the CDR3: TGTGCCAGCAGCAGCTGGGGCAGGGGGCTTAATACTGAAGCTTTCTTT. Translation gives CASSSWGRGLNTEAFF.

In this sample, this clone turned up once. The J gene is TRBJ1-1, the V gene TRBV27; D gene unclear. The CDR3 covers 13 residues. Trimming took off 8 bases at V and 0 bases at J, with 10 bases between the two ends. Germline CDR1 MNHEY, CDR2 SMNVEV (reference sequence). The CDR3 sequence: CASSIVMNTEAFF. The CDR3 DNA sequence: TGTGCCAGCTCAATTGTCATGAACACTGAAGCTTTCTTT.

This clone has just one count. In DNA form, the CDR3 reads TGTGCCAGTAGTACGGGACTAGCTAACTATGAGCAGTTCTTC. As protein: CASSTGLANYEQFF. The V and J genes are TRBV19 and TRBJ2-1; 9 bases line up with TRBD2. The CDR3 loop spans 14 amino acids. Per germline, CDR1 LNHDA and CDR2 SQIVND (reference sequence). V trimming: 4 bases; J trimming: 8 bases; junction bases outside the gene matches: 6.

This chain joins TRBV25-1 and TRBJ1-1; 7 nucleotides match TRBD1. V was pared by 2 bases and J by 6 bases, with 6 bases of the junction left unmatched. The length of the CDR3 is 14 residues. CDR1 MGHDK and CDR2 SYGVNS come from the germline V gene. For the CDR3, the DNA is TGTGCCAGCAGTGAAAGACAGGGTGACGCTGAAGCTTTCTTT. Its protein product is CASSERQGDAEAFF.

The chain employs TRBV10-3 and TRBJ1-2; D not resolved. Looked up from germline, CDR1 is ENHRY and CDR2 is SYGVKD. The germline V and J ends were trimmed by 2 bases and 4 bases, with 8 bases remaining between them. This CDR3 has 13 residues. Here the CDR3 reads CAISEGLIYGYTF. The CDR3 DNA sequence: TGTGCCATCAGTGAGGGACTCATCTATGGCTACACCTTC.

The CDR3 spells CASSLAEWFSEQFF. In DNA, the CDR3 is TGTGCCAGCAGCTTAGCGGAGTGGTTTAGTGAGCAGTTCTTC. V usage is TRBV7-8 and J usage is TRBJ2-1; no reliable D call. From germline, CDR1 is SGHVS and CDR2 FQNEAQ. The CDR3 is made up of 14 amino acids. V gave up 0 bases and J gave up 9 bases, with 12 bases separating them.

The CDR3 here is CASSKGERGGLTGELFF. DNA for the CDR3: TGTGCCAGCAGCAAAGGTGAGCGGGGGGGCCTAACCGGGGAGCTGTTTTTT. The chain is built from TRBV21-1 and TRBJ2-2; TRBD2, the D gene given by the table, was not confirmed from the DNA. TRBV21-1 is labeled a pseudogene. The CDR3 is 17 amino acids.

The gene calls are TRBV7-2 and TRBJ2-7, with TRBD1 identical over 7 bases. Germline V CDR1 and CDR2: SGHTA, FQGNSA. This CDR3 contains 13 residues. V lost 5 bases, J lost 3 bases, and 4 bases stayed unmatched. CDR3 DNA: TGTGCCAGCAGCCGGGACAGTCGCTACGAGCAGTACTTC. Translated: CASSRDSRYEQYF.

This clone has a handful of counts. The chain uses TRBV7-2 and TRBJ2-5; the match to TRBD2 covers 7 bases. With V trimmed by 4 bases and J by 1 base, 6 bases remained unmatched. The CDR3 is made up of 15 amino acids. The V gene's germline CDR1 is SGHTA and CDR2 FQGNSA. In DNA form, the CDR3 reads TGTGCCAGCAGCTCTGGAGCGGGGTCCCAAGAGACCCAGTACTTC. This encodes CASSSGAGSQETQYF. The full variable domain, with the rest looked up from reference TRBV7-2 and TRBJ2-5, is GAGVSQSPSNKVTEKGKDVELRCDPISGHTALYWYRQSLGQGLEFLIYFQGNSAPDKSGLPSDRFSAERTGGSVSTLTIQRTQQEDSAVYLCASSSGAGSQETQYFGPGTRLLVL.

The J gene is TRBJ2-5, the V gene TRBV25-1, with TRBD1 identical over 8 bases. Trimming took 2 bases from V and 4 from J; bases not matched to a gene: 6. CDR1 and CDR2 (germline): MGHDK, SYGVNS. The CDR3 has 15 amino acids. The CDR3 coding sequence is TGTGCCAGCAGTGAAATTCAGGGGGCGGGAGAGACCCAGTACTTC. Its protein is CASSEIQGAGETQYF.

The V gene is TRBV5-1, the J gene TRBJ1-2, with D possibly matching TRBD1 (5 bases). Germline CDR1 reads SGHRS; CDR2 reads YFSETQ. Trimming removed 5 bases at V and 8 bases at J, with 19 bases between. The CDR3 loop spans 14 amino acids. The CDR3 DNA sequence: TGCGCCAGCAGTCTCGAGGTAGGGGTCGACGGCTACACCTTC. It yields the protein CASSLEVGVDGYTF.

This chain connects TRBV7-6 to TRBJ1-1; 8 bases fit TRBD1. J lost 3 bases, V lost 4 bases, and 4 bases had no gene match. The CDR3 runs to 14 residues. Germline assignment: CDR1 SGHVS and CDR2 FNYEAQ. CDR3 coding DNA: TGTGCCAGCAGCTCAGTGACAGGGGACACTGAAGCTTTCTTT. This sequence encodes CASSSVTGDTEAFF. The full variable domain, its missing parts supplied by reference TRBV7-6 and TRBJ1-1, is GAGVSQSPRYKVTKRGQDVALRCDPISGHVSLYWYRQALGQGPEFLTYFNYEAQQDKSGLPNDRFSAERPEGSISTLTIQRTEQRDSAMYRCASSSVTGDTEAFFGQGTRLTVV.

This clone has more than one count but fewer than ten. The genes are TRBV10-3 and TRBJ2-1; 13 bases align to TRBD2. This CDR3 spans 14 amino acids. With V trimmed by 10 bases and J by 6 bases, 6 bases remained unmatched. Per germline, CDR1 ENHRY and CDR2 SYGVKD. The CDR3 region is CATQGLAGFNEQFF. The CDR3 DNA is TGTGCCACACAGGGACTAGCGGGGTTCAATGAGCAGTTCTTC.

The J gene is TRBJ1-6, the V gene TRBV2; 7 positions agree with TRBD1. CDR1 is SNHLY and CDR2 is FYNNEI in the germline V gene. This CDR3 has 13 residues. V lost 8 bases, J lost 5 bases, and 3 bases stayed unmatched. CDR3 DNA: TGTGCCAGCCGGGACAGCAATAATTCACCCCTCCACTTT. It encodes CASRDSNNSPLHF.

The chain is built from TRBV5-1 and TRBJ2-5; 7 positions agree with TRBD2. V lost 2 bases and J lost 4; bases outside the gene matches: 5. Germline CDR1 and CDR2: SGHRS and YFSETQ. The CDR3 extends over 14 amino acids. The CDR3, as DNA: TGCGCCAGCAGCTTCTGGGGGAGGGGAGAGACCCAGTACTTC. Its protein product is CASSFWGRGETQYF.

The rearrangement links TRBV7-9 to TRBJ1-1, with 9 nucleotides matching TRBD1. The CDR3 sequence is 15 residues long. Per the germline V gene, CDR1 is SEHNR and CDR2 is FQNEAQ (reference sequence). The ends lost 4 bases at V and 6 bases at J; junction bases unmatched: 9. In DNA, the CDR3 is TGTGCCAGCAGCTCCTACAGGGGGCGGAGGGCTGAAGCTTTCTTT. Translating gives CASSSYRGRRAEAFF.

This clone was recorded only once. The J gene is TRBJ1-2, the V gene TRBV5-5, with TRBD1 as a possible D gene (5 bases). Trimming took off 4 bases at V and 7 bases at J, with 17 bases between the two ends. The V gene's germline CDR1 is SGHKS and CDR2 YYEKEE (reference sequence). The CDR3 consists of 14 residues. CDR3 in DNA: TGTGCCAGCAGCCCGGGGACTGTCGGGGGTGGCTACACCTTC. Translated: CASSPGTVGGGYTF.

For the CDR3, the DNA is TGCGCCAGCAGCTTGGTTGCGGGGGCTGACACCGGGGAGCTGTTTTTT. Encoded protein: CASSLVAGADTGELFF. The rearrangement links TRBV5-1 to TRBJ2-2, with a weak D call TRBD2 (7 bases). Germline lookup yields CDR1 SGHRS and CDR2 YFSETQ. V was shortened by 0 bases and J by 3 bases, with 12 bases between the two germline ends. This CDR3 has 16 amino acids.

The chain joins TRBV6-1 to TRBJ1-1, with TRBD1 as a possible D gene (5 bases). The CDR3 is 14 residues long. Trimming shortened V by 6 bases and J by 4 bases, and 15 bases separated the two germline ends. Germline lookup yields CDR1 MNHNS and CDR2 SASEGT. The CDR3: CASSRKGWSTEAFF. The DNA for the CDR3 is TGTGCCAGCAGCCGGAAGGGGTGGAGCACTGAAGCTTTCTTT.

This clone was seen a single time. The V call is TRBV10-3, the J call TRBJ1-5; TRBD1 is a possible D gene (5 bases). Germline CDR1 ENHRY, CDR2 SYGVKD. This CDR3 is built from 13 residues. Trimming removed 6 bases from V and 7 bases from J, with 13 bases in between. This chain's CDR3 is CAISRDLGQPQHF. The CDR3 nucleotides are TGTGCCATCAGCCGGGACTTAGGACAGCCCCAGCATTTT.

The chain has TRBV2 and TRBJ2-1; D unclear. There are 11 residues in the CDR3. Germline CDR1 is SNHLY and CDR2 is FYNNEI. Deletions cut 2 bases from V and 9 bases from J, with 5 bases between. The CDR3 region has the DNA TGTGCCAGCAGTGAACCCGGTGAGCAGTTCTTC. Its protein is CASSEPGEQFF.

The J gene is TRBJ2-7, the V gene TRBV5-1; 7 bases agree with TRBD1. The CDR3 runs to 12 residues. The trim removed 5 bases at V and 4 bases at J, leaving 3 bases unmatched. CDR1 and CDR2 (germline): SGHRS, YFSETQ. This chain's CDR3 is CASSEQGYEQYF. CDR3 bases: TGCGCCAGCAGTGAACAGGGGTACGAGCAGTACTTC.

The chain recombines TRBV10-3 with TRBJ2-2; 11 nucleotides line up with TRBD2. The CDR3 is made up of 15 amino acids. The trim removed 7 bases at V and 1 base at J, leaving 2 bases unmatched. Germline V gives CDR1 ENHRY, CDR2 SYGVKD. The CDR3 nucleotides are TGTGCCATCATGGGGACTAGCGGGAACACCGGGGAGCTGTTTTTT. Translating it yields CAIMGTSGNTGELFF.

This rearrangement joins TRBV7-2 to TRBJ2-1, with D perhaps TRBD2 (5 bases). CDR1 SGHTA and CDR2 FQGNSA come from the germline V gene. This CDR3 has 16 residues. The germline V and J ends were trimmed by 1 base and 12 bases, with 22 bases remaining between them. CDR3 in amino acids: CASSLVSGAVQGRQFF. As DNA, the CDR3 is TGTGCCAGCAGCTTAGTGAGCGGTGCGGTTCAAGGTAGGCAGTTCTTC.

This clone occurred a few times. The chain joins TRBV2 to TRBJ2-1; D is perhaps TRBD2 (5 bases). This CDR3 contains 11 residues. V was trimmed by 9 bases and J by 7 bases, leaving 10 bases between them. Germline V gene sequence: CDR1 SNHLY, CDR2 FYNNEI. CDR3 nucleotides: TGTGCCAGTGAGGACTCAAATGAGCAGTTCTTC. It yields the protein CASEDSNEQFF.

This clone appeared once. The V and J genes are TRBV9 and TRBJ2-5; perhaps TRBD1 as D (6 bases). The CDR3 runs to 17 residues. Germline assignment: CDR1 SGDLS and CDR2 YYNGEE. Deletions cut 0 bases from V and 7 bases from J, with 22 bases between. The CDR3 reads CASSVATGKGSRGTQYF. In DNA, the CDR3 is TGTGCCAGCAGCGTAGCTACGGGGAAGGGGAGCAGGGGGACCCAGTACTTC.

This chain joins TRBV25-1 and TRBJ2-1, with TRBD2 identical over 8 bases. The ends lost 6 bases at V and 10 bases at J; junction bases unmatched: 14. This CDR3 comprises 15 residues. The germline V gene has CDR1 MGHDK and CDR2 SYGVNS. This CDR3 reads CASSGAGGPVREQFF. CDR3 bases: TGTGCCAGCAGCGGGGCGGGGGGCCCGGTACGGGAGCAGTTCTTC. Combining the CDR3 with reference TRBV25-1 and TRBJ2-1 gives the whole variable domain EADIYQTPRYLVIGTGKKITLECSQTMGHDKMYWYQQDPGMELHLIHYSYGVNSTEKGDLSSESTVSRIRTEHFPLTLESARPSHTSQYLCASSGAGGPVREQFFGPGTRLTVL.

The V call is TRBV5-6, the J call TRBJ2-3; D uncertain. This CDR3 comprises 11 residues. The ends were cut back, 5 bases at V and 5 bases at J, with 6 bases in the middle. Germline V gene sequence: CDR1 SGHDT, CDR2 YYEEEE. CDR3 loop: CASRSGDTQYF. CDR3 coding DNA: TGTGCCAGCAGGTCGGGAGATACGCAGTATTTT.